This note documents a single TCR beta chain sequence. There are 13 residues in the CDR3. V was cut by 6 bases and J by 9 bases, with 17 bases left in between. Germline V gives CDR1 MNHNS, CDR2 SASEGT. This record belongs to a study of blood T cells in healthy people across ages. The use of a sample-barcoded 5' primer and a J-beta primer mix characterized a second PCR of about 6 to 12 cycles. TCRdb passed the 5' RACE reads through MiXCR, listing each CDR3 protein once. The sample consists of 590,000 or so distinct CDR3 sequences, roughly 31% of them appearing once. The V gene is TRBV6-1, the J gene TRBJ1-2; D not resolved. This clonotype was obtained from a woman aged 80 or over in good health. The sequenced sample consisted of blood. CDR3 DNA sequence: TGTGCCAGCAGGGAATCGGGCCTTAGGAGCTACACCTTC. Its protein is CASRESGLRSYTF.